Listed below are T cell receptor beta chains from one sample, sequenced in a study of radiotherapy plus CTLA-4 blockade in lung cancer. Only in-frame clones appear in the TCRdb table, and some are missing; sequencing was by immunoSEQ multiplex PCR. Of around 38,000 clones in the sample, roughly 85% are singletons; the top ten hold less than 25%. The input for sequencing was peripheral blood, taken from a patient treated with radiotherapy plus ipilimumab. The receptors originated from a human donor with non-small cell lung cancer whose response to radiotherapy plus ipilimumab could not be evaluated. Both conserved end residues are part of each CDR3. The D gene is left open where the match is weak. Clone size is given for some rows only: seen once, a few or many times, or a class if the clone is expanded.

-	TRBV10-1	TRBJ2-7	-	CATGTLNSYEQYF	TGCGCCACCGGGACATTAAACTCCTACGAGCAGTACTTC
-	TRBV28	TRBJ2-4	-	CASSNDRPLAKNIQYF	TGTGCCAGCAGCAACGACAGGCCTCTAGCCAAAAACATTCAGTACTTC
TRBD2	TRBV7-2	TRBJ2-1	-	CASSSPGGAGGVFF	TGTGCCAGCAGCTCCCCGGGGGGCGCGGGGGGGGTGTTCTTC
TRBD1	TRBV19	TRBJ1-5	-	CASSTRGDRLPRPQHF	TGTGCCAGTAGCACAAGAGGGGACAGGCTGCCTAGACCCCAGCATTTT
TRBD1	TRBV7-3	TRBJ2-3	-	CASSPGTGGTDTQYF	TGTGCCAGCAGCCCAGGGACAGGGGGGACAGATACGCAGTATTTT
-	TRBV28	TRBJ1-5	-	CASSLSRQPQHF	TGTGCCAGCAGTTTATCTCGTCAGCCCCAGCATTTT
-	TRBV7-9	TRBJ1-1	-	CASSLVTQGTEAFF	TGTGCCAGCAGCTTAGTGACGCAGGGCACTGAAGCTTTCTTT
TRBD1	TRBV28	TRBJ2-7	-	CASRSGQGAHEQYF	TGTGCCAGCAGATCGGGACAGGGGGCCCACGAGCAGTACTTC
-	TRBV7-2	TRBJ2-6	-	CASSQNRAGANVLTF	TGTGCCAGCAGCCAAAACAGGGCTGGGGCCAACGTCCTGACTTTC
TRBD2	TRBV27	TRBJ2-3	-	CASGLAGTDTQYF	TGTGCCAGCGGACTAGCTGGCACAGATACGCAGTATTTT
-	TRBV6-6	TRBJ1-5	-	CASSYSKAQGNQPQHF	TGTGCCAGCAGTTACTCGAAGGCCCAGGGCAATCAGCCCCAGCATTTT
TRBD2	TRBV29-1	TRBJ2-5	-	CSVVAGVETQYF	TGCAGCGTTGTGGCGGGAGTGGAGACCCAGTACTTC
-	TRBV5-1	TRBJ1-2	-	CASRTTANYGYTF	TGCGCCAGCAGAACGACAGCTAACTATGGCTACACCTTC
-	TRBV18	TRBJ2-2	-	CASSPRQASNTGELFF	TGTGCCAGCTCACCACGGCAGGCCTCGAACACCGGGGAGCTGTTTTTT
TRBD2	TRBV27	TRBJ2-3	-	CASSPRPSAGGSPDTQYF	TGTGCCAGCAGTCCGCGACCCTCAGCGGGAGGGAGCCCAGATACGCAGTATTTT
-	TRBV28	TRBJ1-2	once	CASSLESVGSGGYTF	TGTGCCAGCAGTTTGGAGTCGGTAGGGAGTGGTGGCTACACCTTC
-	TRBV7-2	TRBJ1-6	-	CASSPGHSNSPLHF	TGTGCCAGCAGCCCAGGACATTCTAATTCACCCCTCCACTTT
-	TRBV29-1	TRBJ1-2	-	CSVEDRQGNYGYTF	TGCAGCGTTGAAGATCGCCAGGGAAACTATGGCTACACCTTC
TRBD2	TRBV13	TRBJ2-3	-	CASSLVGLATFTDTQYF	TGTGCCAGCAGCTTAGTCGGACTAGCGACATTCACAGATACGCAGTATTTT
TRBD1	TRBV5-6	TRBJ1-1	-	CASSLGQGADEAFF	TGTGCCAGCAGCTTGGGTCAGGGGGCGGATGAAGCTTTCTTT
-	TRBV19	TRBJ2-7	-	CASSIDGGGPYEQYF	TGTGCCAGTAGTATAGATGGCGGCGGGCCCTACGAGCAGTACTTC
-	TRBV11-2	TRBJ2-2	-	CASSQGGGSGELFF	TGTGCCAGCAGCCAAGGTGGTGGGAGCGGGGAGCTGTTTTTT
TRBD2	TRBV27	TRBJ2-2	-	CASRLAGGQDTGELFF	TGTGCCAGCAGACTAGCGGGAGGGCAGGACACCGGGGAGCTGTTTTTT
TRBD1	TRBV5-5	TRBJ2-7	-	CASSLTGTAYEQYF	TGTGCCAGCAGCTTGACCGGGACAGCCTACGAGCAGTACTTC
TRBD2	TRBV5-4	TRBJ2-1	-	CASSLRAGVGNEQFF	TGTGCCAGCAGCCTCCGAGCGGGAGTGGGGAATGAGCAGTTCTTC
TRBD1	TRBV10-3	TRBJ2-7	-	CAIRGTGGPYEQYF	TGTGCCATCAGGGGGACAGGGGGTCCCTACGAGCAGTACTTC
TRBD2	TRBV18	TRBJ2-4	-	CASSPGGVLAKNIQYF	TGTGCCAGCTCACCCGGGGGGGTGCTAGCCAAAAACATTCAGTACTTC
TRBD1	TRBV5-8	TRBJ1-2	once	CASSWTGMGYTF	TGTGCCAGCAGCTGGACAGGGATGGGCTACACCTTC
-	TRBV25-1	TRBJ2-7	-	CASLRAGAYEQYF	TGTGCCAGCCTAAGGGCAGGGGCCTACGAGCAGTACTTC
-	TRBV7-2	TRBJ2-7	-	CASSLAQASYEQYF	TGTGCCAGCAGCTTAGCCCAGGCGTCCTACGAGCAGTACTTC
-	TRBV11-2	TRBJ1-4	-	CASSWGGKLFF	TGTGCCAGCAGCTGGGGGGGGAAACTGTTTTTT
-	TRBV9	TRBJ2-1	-	CASSVGVGVGYNEQFF	TGTGCCAGCAGCGTAGGGGTGGGAGTTGGGTACAATGAGCAGTTCTTC
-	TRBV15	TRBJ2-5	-	CATSSRTPMETQYF	TGTGCCACCAGCAGCAGGACACCGATGGAGACCCAGTACTTC
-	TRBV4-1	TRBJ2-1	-	CASSSRTRSSYNEQFF	TGCGCCAGCAGCTCCCGCACACGGAGCTCCTACAATGAGCAGTTCTTC
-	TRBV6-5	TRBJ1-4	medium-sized	CASSGQKLGDEKLFF	TGTGCCAGCAGTGGACAGAAGTTAGGAGATGAAAAACTGTTTTTT
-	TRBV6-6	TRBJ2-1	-	CASSYSKPHEQFF	TGTGCCAGCAGTTACTCGAAGCCGCACGAGCAGTTCTTC
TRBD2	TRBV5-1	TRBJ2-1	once	CASSLGARTSGSSEQFF	TGCGCCAGCAGCTTGGGTGCCAGGACTAGCGGGAGTTCTGAGCAGTTCTTC
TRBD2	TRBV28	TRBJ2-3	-	CASSLRGLAGGDTQYF	TGTGCCAGCAGCCTTAGGGGACTAGCGGGAGGGGATACGCAGTATTTT
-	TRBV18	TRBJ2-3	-	CASSPKRTDSTDTQYF	TGTGCCAGCTCACCTAAAAGGACAGACAGCACAGATACGCAGTATTTT
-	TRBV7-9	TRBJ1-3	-	CASSFKGGGAGNTIYF	TGTGCCAGCAGCTTTAAGGGGGGGGGCGCTGGAAACACCATATATTTT
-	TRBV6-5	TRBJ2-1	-	CASSRQTYNEQFF	TGTGCCAGCAGTCGACAGACCTACAATGAGCAGTTCTTC
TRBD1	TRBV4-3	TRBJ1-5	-	CASSQVRSQGVDQPQHF	TGCGCCAGCAGCCAAGTCAGGTCCCAGGGGGTTGATCAGCCCCAGCATTTT
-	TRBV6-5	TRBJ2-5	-	CASRRKETQYF	TGTGCCAGCAGGCGGAAAGAGACCCAGTACTTC
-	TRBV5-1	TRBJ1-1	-	CASSFSGASSGENTEAFF	TGCGCCAGCAGCTTTAGTGGGGCGAGTTCTGGGGAGAACACTGAAGCTTTCTTT
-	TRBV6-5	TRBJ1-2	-	CASSYGRGGPGYTF	TGTGCCAGCAGTTACGGTAGGGGAGGCCCTGGCTACACCTTC
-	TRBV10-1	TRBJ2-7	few	CASTRLDEQYF	TGCGCCAGTACAAGACTAGACGAGCAGTACTTC
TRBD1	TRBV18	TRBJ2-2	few	CVWLGPGTVCPGELFF	TGTGTGTGGCTAGGCCCTGGGACAGTATGCCCCGGGGAGCTGTTTTTT
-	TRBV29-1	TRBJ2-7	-	CSVSGEGGRGEQYF	TGCAGCGTTTCGGGGGAGGGGGGCCGTGGCGAGCAGTACTTC
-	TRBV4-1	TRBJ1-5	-	CASSQGQGQGPQHF	TGCGCCAGCAGCCAAGGACAAGGGCAGGGGCCCCAGCATTTT
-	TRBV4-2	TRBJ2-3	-	CASSRQGVGPTDTQYF	TGTGCCAGCAGCCGCCAAGGGGTGGGCCCCACAGATACGCAGTATTTT
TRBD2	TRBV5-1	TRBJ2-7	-	CASSRGSSGGLSYEQYF	TGCGCCAGCAGCCGAGGCTCTAGCGGGGGACTCTCCTACGAGCAGTACTTC
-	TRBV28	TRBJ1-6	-	CASSLSVLSSYNSPLHF	TGTGCCAGCAGTTTGTCCGTGTTGAGCTCCTATAATTCACCCCTCCACTTT
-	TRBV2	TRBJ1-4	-	CASSETLGAKTF	TGTGCCAGCAGTGAAACCCTAGGGGCTAAAACTTTT
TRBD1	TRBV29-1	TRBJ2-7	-	CSVLGGDRGTYEQYF	TGCAGCGTCCTAGGCGGGGACAGGGGTACCTACGAGCAGTACTTC